The rows below give T cell receptor beta chains drawn from one sample of a study of blood T cells in healthy people across ages. MiXCR, applied by TCRdb to the 5' RACE reads, yields one record per CDR3 protein. This sample has about 650,000 distinct CDR3 sequences, with 45% to 60% found just once. The sequenced sample consisted of blood. The receptors derive from a woman older than 75 in good health. The CDR3 runs from the conserved cysteine through the conserved F or W. The order of the fields is CDR3 protein, CDR3 DNA, D gene, V gene, J gene, clone size. D genes are given only for firm matches. Size is omitted from some rows. Given values are once, few, many or a class for expanded clones.

cdr3_aa: CASSSGTGKYQPQHF
cdr3_nt: TGTGCCAGCAGTTCCGGAACAGGGAAATATCAGCCCCAGCATTTT
d_call: -
v_call: TRBV12-3/TRBV12-4
j_call: TRBJ1-5
clone_size: few

cdr3_aa: CASSHRQGARPMNVFF
cdr3_nt: TGTGCCAGCAGCCACAGACAGGGGGCTCGTCCGATGAATGTGTTTTTT
d_call: TRBD1
v_call: TRBV3-1
j_call: TRBJ2-2
clone_size: -

cdr3_aa: CASTGATGRDYNEQYF
cdr3_nt: TGTGCCAGCACCGGGGCCACGGGACGTGACTACAATGAGCAGTACTTC
d_call: -
v_call: TRBV6-1
j_call: TRBJ2-5
clone_size: few

cdr3_aa: CSESGRSWETQYF
cdr3_nt: TGCAGTGAATCAGGGAGGTCCTGGGAGACCCAGTACTTC
d_call: -
v_call: TRBV20-1
j_call: TRBJ2-5
clone_size: -

cdr3_aa: CATSRDGRSNQPQHF
cdr3_nt: TGTGCCACCAGCAGAGATGGGAGGAGCAATCAGCCCCAGCATTTT
d_call: -
v_call: TRBV15
j_call: TRBJ1-5
clone_size: -

cdr3_aa: CASSFTRTTGELFF
cdr3_nt: TGTGCCAGCAGCTTTACGCGAACCACCGGGGAGCTGTTTTTT
d_call: -
v_call: TRBV7-8
j_call: TRBJ2-2
clone_size: -

cdr3_aa: CASSRTRTDTQYF
cdr3_nt: TGTGCCAGCAGCCGGACCCGCACAGATACGCAGTATTTT
d_call: -
v_call: TRBV27
j_call: TRBJ2-3
clone_size: many

cdr3_aa: CASSPLRGVETQYF
cdr3_nt: TGTGCCAGCAGCCCCCTGCGAGGGGTTGAGACCCAGTACTTC
d_call: -
v_call: TRBV3-1
j_call: TRBJ2-5
clone_size: -

cdr3_aa: CASSQRPDSYNSPLHF
cdr3_nt: TGTGCCAGCAGCCAACGCCCCGACTCCTATAATTCACCCCTCCACTTT
d_call: -
v_call: TRBV14
j_call: TRBJ1-6
clone_size: -

cdr3_aa: CASSLGQPKGLGKLFF
cdr3_nt: TGTGCCAGCAGTCTCGGACAGCCGAAGGGGCTAGGAAAACTGTTTTTT
d_call: -
v_call: TRBV12-3/TRBV12-4
j_call: TRBJ1-4
clone_size: -

cdr3_aa: CASSLGRGGLHTDTQYF
cdr3_nt: TGTGCCAGCAGTTTAGGTCGTGGGGGACTACACACAGATACGCAGTATTTT
d_call: TRBD2
v_call: TRBV28
j_call: TRBJ2-3
clone_size: -

cdr3_aa: CASSQSQGYPGELFF
cdr3_nt: TGTGCCAGCAGCCAATCACAGGGTTATCCCGGGGAGCTGTTTTTT
d_call: -
v_call: TRBV14
j_call: TRBJ2-2
clone_size: -

cdr3_aa: CASSQGGVGELFF
cdr3_nt: TGTGCCAGCAGCCAAGGGGGTGTCGGGGAGCTGTTTTTT
d_call: -
v_call: TRBV3-1
j_call: TRBJ2-2
clone_size: many

cdr3_aa: CASSWYRTGGSTDTQYF
cdr3_nt: TGTGCCAGCAGCTGGTACAGGACAGGGGGCAGCACAGATACGCAGTATTTT
d_call: TRBD1
v_call: TRBV5-5
j_call: TRBJ2-3
clone_size: -

cdr3_aa: CSAASGTNTGELFF
cdr3_nt: TGCAGTGCAGCTAGCGGGACGAACACCGGGGAGCTGTTTTTT
d_call: TRBD2
v_call: TRBV20-1
j_call: TRBJ2-2
clone_size: -

cdr3_aa: CSVTQGLGREQYF
cdr3_nt: TGCAGCGTCACACAGGGGTTAGGTCGCGAGCAGTACTTC
d_call: TRBD1
v_call: TRBV29-1
j_call: TRBJ2-7
clone_size: -

cdr3_aa: CSVLRGGSSYNEQFF
cdr3_nt: TGCAGCGTTTTACGAGGCGGGAGCTCCTACAATGAGCAGTTCTTC
d_call: TRBD2
v_call: TRBV29-1
j_call: TRBJ2-1
clone_size: many

cdr3_aa: CASKGLAGGSDTQYF
cdr3_nt: TGTGCCAGCAAGGGACTAGCGGGGGGTTCAGATACGCAGTATTTT
d_call: TRBD2
v_call: TRBV2
j_call: TRBJ2-3
clone_size: -

cdr3_aa: CATSRDMGNGGEAFF
cdr3_nt: TGTGCCACCAGCAGAGATATGGGCAACGGGGGTGAAGCTTTCTTT
d_call: -
v_call: TRBV15
j_call: TRBJ1-1
clone_size: -

cdr3_aa: CASSQGPRAAIDGYTF
cdr3_nt: TGTGCCAGCAGCCAAGGACCCCGGGCCGCTATCGATGGCTACACCTTC
d_call: -
v_call: TRBV3-1
j_call: TRBJ1-2
clone_size: -

cdr3_aa: CASSLGGSGKYNEQFF
cdr3_nt: TGTGCCAGCAGCTTAGGGGGTTCCGGGAAATACAATGAGCAGTTCTTC
d_call: -
v_call: TRBV7-3
j_call: TRBJ2-1
clone_size: -

cdr3_aa: CASSPDRNSPLHF
cdr3_nt: TGTGCCAGCTCACCTGACAGGAATTCACCCCTCCACTTT
d_call: -
v_call: TRBV18
j_call: TRBJ1-6
clone_size: -

cdr3_aa: CASSPGTADIRNTQYF
cdr3_nt: TGTGCCAGCAGCCCCGGGACAGCGGACATTCGGAATACGCAGTATTTT
d_call: TRBD1
v_call: TRBV25-1
j_call: TRBJ2-3
clone_size: -

cdr3_aa: CASRRDRDFAFF
cdr3_nt: TGTGCCAGCAGAAGGGACCGGGACTTCGCTTTCTTT
d_call: -
v_call: TRBV2
j_call: TRBJ1-1
clone_size: -

cdr3_aa: CASSPPGEVTEAFF
cdr3_nt: TGTGCCAGCAGCCCGCCGGGGGAGGTCACTGAAGCTTTCTTT
d_call: -
v_call: TRBV7-2
j_call: TRBJ1-1
clone_size: -

cdr3_aa: CSARADLTAHMGFNEQFF
cdr3_nt: TGCAGTGCTAGAGCCGACCTGACAGCCCATATGGGATTTAATGAGCAGTTCTTC
d_call: -
v_call: TRBV20-1
j_call: TRBJ2-1
clone_size: -

cdr3_aa: CGATPGTGSSYEQYF
cdr3_nt: TGCGGTGCAACTCCGGGGACAGGGAGCTCCTACGAGCAGTACTTC
d_call: TRBD1
v_call: TRBV20-1
j_call: TRBJ2-7
clone_size: -

cdr3_aa: CASSHPGQGANYGYTF
cdr3_nt: TGTGCCAGCAGCCATCCCGGACAGGGGGCAAACTATGGCTACACCTTC
d_call: TRBD1
v_call: TRBV3-1
j_call: TRBJ1-2
clone_size: -

cdr3_aa: CSVDGGRAYEQYF
cdr3_nt: TGCAGCGTTGACGGGGGACGGGCCTACGAGCAGTACTTC
d_call: -
v_call: TRBV29-1
j_call: TRBJ2-7
clone_size: -

cdr3_aa: CSARVYSVQETQYF
cdr3_nt: TGCAGTGCTAGAGTCTATTCAGTACAAGAGACCCAGTACTTC
d_call: -
v_call: TRBV20-1
j_call: TRBJ2-5
clone_size: many

cdr3_aa: CASSYRRDNEQYF
cdr3_nt: TGTGCCAGCAGTTACCGGAGGGACAATGAGCAGTACTTC
d_call: -
v_call: TRBV6-5
j_call: TRBJ2-5
clone_size: -

cdr3_aa: CASRKSDNEQYF
cdr3_nt: TGTGCCAGCAGGAAAAGTGACAATGAGCAGTACTTC
d_call: -
v_call: TRBV12-3/TRBV12-4
j_call: TRBJ2-5
clone_size: once

cdr3_aa: CSPVRQVDSYEQYF
cdr3_nt: TGCAGCCCGGTCAGGCAGGTCGACTCCTACGAGCAGTACTTC
d_call: -
v_call: TRBV29-1
j_call: TRBJ2-7
clone_size: many

cdr3_aa: CASRRGVTDTQYF
cdr3_nt: TGTGCCAGCAGGCGGGGGGTCACAGATACGCAGTATTTT
d_call: TRBD2
v_call: TRBV28
j_call: TRBJ2-3
clone_size: few